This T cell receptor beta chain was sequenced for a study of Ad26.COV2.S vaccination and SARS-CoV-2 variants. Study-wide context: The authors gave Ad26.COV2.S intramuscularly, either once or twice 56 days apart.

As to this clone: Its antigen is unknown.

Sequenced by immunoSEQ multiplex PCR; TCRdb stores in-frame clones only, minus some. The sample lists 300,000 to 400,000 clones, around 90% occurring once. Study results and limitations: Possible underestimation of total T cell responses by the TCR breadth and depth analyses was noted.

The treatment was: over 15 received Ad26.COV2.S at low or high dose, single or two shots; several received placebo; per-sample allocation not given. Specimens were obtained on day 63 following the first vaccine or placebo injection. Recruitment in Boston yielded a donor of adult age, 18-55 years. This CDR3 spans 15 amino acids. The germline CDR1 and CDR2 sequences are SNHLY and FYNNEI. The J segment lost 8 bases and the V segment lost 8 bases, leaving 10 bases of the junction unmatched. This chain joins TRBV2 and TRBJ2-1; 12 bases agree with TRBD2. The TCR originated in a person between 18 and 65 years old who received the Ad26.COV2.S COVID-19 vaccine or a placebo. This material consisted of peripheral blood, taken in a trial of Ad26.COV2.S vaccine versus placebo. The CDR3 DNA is TGTGCCAGCGGCCCCCTAGCGGGGGGGCCCTATGAGCAGTTCTTC. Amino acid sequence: CASGPLAGGPYEQFF.